This paragraph covers one T cell receptor (beta chain) sequence. No antigen is known for it. The sample belongs to a study of Tregs in tolerant kidney transplant recipients. Findings and caveats of the study: In tolerant patients, donor-specific Tregs outgrew total Tregs, suggesting antigen-driven expansion.

V dropped 0 bases and J dropped 1; count of bases not matched to a gene: 5. CDR3 length: 17 amino acids. The germline CDR1 and CDR2 sequences are SGHRS and YFSETQ. Related graft donors supplied nonmyeloablative bone marrow transplants, and mixed chimerism was transient. TCRdb's copy holds only in-frame clones and misses some; the assay was immunoSEQ multiplex PCR. The profile shows roughly 70,000 clones, around 87% of them singletons. The source material was CD4+ T cells from blood (PBMCs), sampled 6 months after the transplant. The V and J genes are TRBV5-1 and TRBJ1-5, with 9 bases lining up with TRBD1. The origin of this receptor is a human patient who received a combined kidney and bone marrow transplant. Part of the T cells may come from the graft donor. CDR3 DNA: TGCGCCAGCAGCTTGGGTACAGGGGGCGGGAGCAATCAGCCCCAGCATTTT. Protein: CASSLGTGGGSNQPQHF. Full variable domain (rest looked up from reference TRBV5-1 and TRBJ1-5): KAGVTQTPRYLIKTRGQQVTLSCSPISGHRSVSWYQQTPGQGLQFLFEYFSETQRNKGNFPGRFSGRQFSNSRSEMNVSTLELGDSALYLCASSLGTGGGSNQPQHFGDGTRLSIL.